This TCR beta chain stems from a study of early T cells in non-severe SARS-CoV-2 infection. Study-wide background: The authors sequenced bulk RNA from unsorted whole blood, leaving chains unpaired. Broader study findings: Matches to VDJdb favored anti-spike CD8 responses and missed private and CD4 specificities.

The germline V gene encodes CDR1 SGHTA and CDR2 FQGNSA. Trimming took 4 bases from V and 2 from J, leaving 18 bases between them. This CDR3 has 18 amino acids. In the case of this clonotype: Antigen: not known.

Individual cDNA molecules were tagged with unique molecular identifiers, the study reported. TCRdb redid the calling of the 5' RACE reads with MiXCR, one entry per CDR3 protein. The repertoire includes roughly 32,000 distinct CDR3 sequences, around 7% of them detected once, and 30% to 45% sits in the top ten. This TCR was recovered from an adult who was a healthcare worker with PCR-confirmed SARS-CoV-2 infection or an uninfected control (not recorded which). Sequenced input: whole blood. V and J are TRBV7-2 and TRBJ1-6, with D maybe TRBD1 (6 bases). The CDR3 spells CASSSRQDRWAYNSPLHF. The CDR3 coding sequence is TGTGCCAGCAGCTCCCGACAGGACCGATGGGCCTATAATTCACCCCTCCACTTT.